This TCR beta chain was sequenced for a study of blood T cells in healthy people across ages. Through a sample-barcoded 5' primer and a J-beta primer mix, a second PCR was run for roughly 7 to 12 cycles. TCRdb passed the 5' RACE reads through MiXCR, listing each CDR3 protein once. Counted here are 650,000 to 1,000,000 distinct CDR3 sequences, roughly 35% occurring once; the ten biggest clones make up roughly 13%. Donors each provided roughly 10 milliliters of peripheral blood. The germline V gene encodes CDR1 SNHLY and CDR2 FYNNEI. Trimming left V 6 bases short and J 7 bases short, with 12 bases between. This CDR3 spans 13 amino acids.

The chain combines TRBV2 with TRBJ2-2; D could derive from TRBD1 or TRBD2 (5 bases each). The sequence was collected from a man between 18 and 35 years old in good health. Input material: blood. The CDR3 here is CASRRRGDGELFF. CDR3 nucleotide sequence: TGTGCCAGCAGGCGAAGAGGGGACGGGGAGCTGTTTTTT.